These T cell receptor beta chains were read from a single sample in a study of STAT3 mutations in large granular lymphocyte leukemia. The assay was immunoSEQ multiplex PCR, and TCRdb's table has in-frame clones only and misses some. This sample has about 4,300 clones, with 62% found just once. Sequencing input: PBMCs. The source is a human donor with T large granular lymphocyte leukemia. Some clones in this sample may be carry-over from other donors' samples. Each CDR3 is given with its conserved first and last residue. Fields, in order: clone size, V gene, D gene, J gene, CDR3 protein, CDR3 DNA. The D gene is left open where the match is weak. The size entry is marked missing in some rows and otherwise reads once, few, many or a size class.

few,TRBV18,-,TRBJ2-1,CASSPPAGTYNEQFF,TGTGCCAGCTCACCCCCGGCAGGAACCTACAATGAGCAGTTCTTC
-,TRBV4-3,TRBD1,TRBJ1-2,CASSRQDRGEGYTF,TGCGCCAGCAGCCGACAAGACAGGGGGGAAGGCTACACCTTC
-,TRBV5-1,-,TRBJ2-6,CASRPALSGANVLTF,TGCGCCAGCAGGCCCGCCCTATCTGGGGCCAACGTCCTGACTTTC
-,TRBV5-1,TRBD1,TRBJ2-7,CASSLGGGTGILYEQYF,TGCGCCAGCAGCTTGGGGGGCGGGACAGGGATCCTCTACGAGCAGTACTTC
few,TRBV4-2,TRBD2,TRBJ2-7,CASSQGAGLADYEQYF,TGTGCCAGCAGCCAAGGCGCGGGACTAGCGGACTACGAGCAGTACTTC
-,TRBV30,-,TRBJ1-1,CAWSVGRHTEAFF,TGTGCCTGGAGTGTTGGCCGACACACTGAAGCTTTCTTT
-,TRBV5-6,-,TRBJ2-7,CASSLSLDNEQYF,TGTGCCAGCAGCTTAAGCTTGGACAACGAGCAGTACTTC
-,TRBV18,TRBD1,TRBJ1-1,CASSPAGTANTEAFF,TGTGCCAGCTCACCGGCCGGGACAGCGAACACTGAAGCTTTCTTT
-,TRBV30,-,TRBJ1-2,CAWAVGANYGYTF,TGTGCCTGGGCGGTAGGGGCGAACTATGGCTACACCTTC
-,TRBV30,TRBD2,TRBJ2-7,CAWSVRGRTYEQYF,TGTGCCTGGAGTGTACGCGGGAGGACCTACGAGCAGTACTTC
-,TRBV7-9,-,TRBJ1-1,CASSFGTEAFF,TGTGCCAGCAGCTTTGGTACTGAAGCTTTCTTT
-,TRBV30,-,TRBJ2-7,CAWAEGYEQYF,TGTGCCTGGGCAGAGGGCTACGAGCAGTACTTC
-,TRBV20-1,-,TRBJ1-1,CSALMNTEAFF,TGCAGTGCTCTTATGAACACTGAAGCTTTCTTT
-,TRBV25-1,TRBD1,TRBJ2-7,CASSDPGTGRREQYF,TGTGCCAGCAGTGACCCCGGGACAGGGCGTCGCGAGCAGTACTTC
few,TRBV6-5,TRBD1,TRBJ1-2,CASRRQGGYTF,TGTGCCAGCAGACGACAGGGTGGCTACACCTTC
few,TRBV7-8,-,TRBJ2-5,CASTMMAAGETQYF,TGTGCCAGCACCATGATGGCGGCGGGGGAGACCCAGTACTTC
-,TRBV30,-,TRBJ1-5,CAWSAPREPQHF,TGTGCCTGGAGTGCCCCCAGGGAACCCCAGCATTTT
once,TRBV7-8,TRBD2,TRBJ2-1,CASSSYVAGGLRNEQFF,TGTGCCAGCAGCTCCTACGTAGCGGGAGGGCTGAGGAATGAGCAGTTCTTC
-,TRBV6-5,-,TRBJ1-1,CAVRGATEAFF,TGTGCCGTGAGGGGGGCTACTGAAGCTTTCTTT
-,TRBV18,-,TRBJ2-3,CASSPQSDTQYF,TGTGCCAGCTCACCACAGTCAGATACGCAGTATTTT
-,TRBV27,-,TRBJ2-7,CASSLSRGFSIDEQYF,TGTGCCAGCAGTTTATCGAGAGGGTTTAGTATCGACGAGCAGTACTTC
-,TRBV20-1,-,TRBJ1-5,CSARDRRAQHF,TGCAGTGCTAGAGATCGTCGCGCCCAGCATTTT
few,TRBV18,-,TRBJ1-1,CASSPVRVRTEAFF,TGTGCCAGCTCACCAGTCAGGGTACGGACTGAAGCTTTCTTT
-,TRBV30,-,TRBJ1-6,CAWSSPGGWTNSPLHF,TGTGCCTGGAGTTCCCCGGGCGGGTGGACTAATTCACCCCTCCACTTT
-,TRBV27,-,TRBJ2-5,CASSPWPGETQYF,TGTGCCAGCAGTCCCTGGCCAGGAGAGACCCAGTACTTC
few,TRBV19,-,TRBJ1-5,CASTTGGQNQPQHF,TGTGCCAGTACCACTGGGGGACAAAATCAGCCCCAGCATTTT
-,TRBV7-9,TRBD1,TRBJ1-5,CASSSSDRGGNQPQHF,TGTGCCAGCAGCTCCTCGGACAGGGGAGGCAATCAGCCCCAGCATTTT
-,TRBV5-6,-,TRBJ2-7,CASSLGQTRYEQYF,TGTGCCAGCAGCTTGGGGCAGACTCGCTACGAGCAGTACTTC
-,TRBV2,-,TRBJ2-7,CASSTPEGLADRGSSYEQYF,TGTGCCAGCAGTACCCCGGAGGGACTAGCGGACAGGGGGAGCTCCTACGAGCAGTACTTC
few,TRBV5-6,TRBD1,TRBJ1-2,CASSTLQGDPFYGYTF,TGTGCCAGCAGCACTTTACAGGGGGATCCTTTCTATGGCTACACCTTC
-,TRBV15,-,TRBJ1-5,CATSSERNLAGPYPQHF,TGTGCCACCAGCAGCGAAAGGAATTTGGCAGGTCCCTACCCCCAGCATTTT
-,TRBV5-4,TRBD2,TRBJ2-7,CASSRDYSYEQYF,TGTGCCAGCAGCCGGGACTACTCCTACGAGCAGTACTTC
-,TRBV5-5,-,TRBJ1-5,CASSSDGIPDQPQHF,TGTGCCAGCAGCTCCGATGGCATCCCCGATCAGCCCCAGCATTTT